Each of the 18 T cell receptor beta chains below was sequenced from the same sample in a study of CD8 T cells in ankylosing spondylitis. TCRdb re-called the 5' RACE reads through MiXCR, storing one row per CDR3 protein. The table has under 450,000 distinct CDR3 sequences, more than 20% seen once. Material for sequencing was blood, either unsorted or a sorted T cell fraction (not recorded which). These receptors were taken from a male donor with ankylosing spondylitis or in good health (not recorded which).

This clonotype occurred a few times. The CDR3 loop is CASSSPEENTEAFF. The DNA for the CDR3 is TGTGCCAGCAGCTCCCCCGAGGAGAACACTGAAGCTTTCTTT. This chain connects TRBV7-9 to TRBJ1-1; unclear D gene. Trimming took off 4 bases at V and 1 base at J, with 10 bases between the two ends. CDR1 and CDR2 (germline): SEHNR, FQNEAQ (reference sequence). The CDR3 spans 14 residues. The full variable domain, its missing parts supplied by reference TRBV7-9 and TRBJ1-1, is DTGVSQNPRHKITKRGQNVTFRCDPISEHNRLYWYRQTLGQGPEFLTYFQNEAQLEKSRLLSDRFSAERPKGSFSTLEIQRTEQGDSAMYLCASSSPEENTEAFFGQGTRLTVV.

The chain links TRBV20-1 to TRBJ2-1, with D unclear. CDR1 and CDR2 from the germline V gene are DFQATT and SNEGSKA (reference sequence). The CDR3 contains 18 residues. Trimming stripped 3 bases from V and 5 bases from J, with 26 bases between. CDR3 amino acids: CSASDATIGQAPDNEQFF. The CDR3, as DNA: TGCAGTGCTAGTGACGCGACAATTGGGCAGGCGCCCGACAATGAGCAGTTCTTC.

This clonotype was recorded a few times. The chain carries TRBV4-1 and TRBJ2-3; 12 bases match TRBD2. The CDR3 totals 17 residues. The germline V gene has CDR1 MGHRA and CDR2 YSYEKL. V lost 4 bases to trimming and J lost 2 bases; unmatched junction nucleotides: 7. The CDR3, as DNA: TGCGCCAGCAGCCCAGCCCTAGCGGGGGGGCTCACAGATACGCAGTATTTT. It codes for CASSPALAGGLTDTQYF.

This clonotype was recorded a few times. The chain links TRBV3-1 to TRBJ1-2; D unresolved. Per the germline V gene, CDR1 is LGHDT and CDR2 is YNNKEL (reference sequence). The CDR3 is 12 amino acids. Trimming took 4 bases from V and 3 from J, leaving 6 bases between them. The CDR3 region is CASSPHDYGYTF. As DNA, the CDR3 is TGTGCCAGCAGCCCACACGACTATGGCTACACCTTC.

The chain couples TRBV5-6 to TRBJ2-1, with D unresolved. Germline loops: CDR1 SGHDT, CDR2 YYEEEE. V was clipped by 4 bases and J by 6 bases, with 5 bases between them. There are 11 residues in the CDR3. The CDR3: CASSVRNEQFF. The CDR3, as DNA: TGTGCCAGCAGCGTGCGCAATGAGCAGTTCTTC. The complete variable domain, with remaining parts taken from reference TRBV5-6 and TRBJ2-1, reads DAGVTQSPTHLIKTRGQQVTLRCSPKSGHDTVSWYQQALGQGPQFIFQYYEEEERQRGNFPDRFSGHQFPNYSSELNVNALLLGDSALYLCASSVRNEQFFGPGTRLTVL.

The chain combines TRBV20-1 with TRBJ2-7; 7 bases line up with TRBD1. From germline, CDR1 is DFQATT and CDR2 SNEGSKA (reference sequence). Trimming cost V 5 bases and J 0 bases; bases outside gene matches: 4. The CDR3 extends over 13 amino acids. In nucleotides, the CDR3 is TGCAGTGCTTCCGGGACAGACTCCTACGAGCAGTACTTC. Translating it yields CSASGTDSYEQYF.

This chain uses TRBV15 with TRBJ2-7; TRBD2 is a possible D gene (6 bases). Trimming pared 1 base from V and 2 bases from J, leaving 12 bases between. Germline-derived CDR1 and CDR2 are LNHNV and YYDKDF (reference sequence). This CDR3 comprises 15 residues. CDR3 sequence reads: CATSRVPGETYEQYF. CDR3 sequence (DNA): TGTGCCACCAGCAGAGTTCCGGGAGAAACCTACGAGCAGTACTTC.

There are a few counts of this clonotype. The CDR3 nucleotides are TGTGCCAGCAGCCCCCCTACAGGGGATAGCAATCAGCCCCAGCATTTT. Translation: CASSPPTGDSNQPQHF. The V gene is TRBV12-3 or TRBV12-4, the J gene TRBJ1-5; the match to TRBD1 covers 7 bases. This CDR3 has 16 amino acids. Losses at the gene ends were 6 bases for V and 0 bases for J; bases not matched to a gene: 8.

This sequence joins TRBV3-1 and TRBJ2-5; possible D gene TRBD1, 5 bases. The germline CDR1 and CDR2 sequences are LGHDT and YNNKEL (reference sequence). CDR3 size: 14 residues. V shed 1 base and J shed 2 bases, with 8 bases lying between them. CDR3 protein: CASSQASGQETQYF. In DNA, the CDR3 is TGTGCCAGCAGCCAAGCCTCAGGGCAAGAGACCCAGTACTTC.

The rearrangement joins TRBV27 to TRBJ2-3, with D uncertain. V lost 0 bases to trimming and J lost 9 bases, with 7 bases between them. The CDR3 sequence is 12 residues long. Germline-derived CDR1 and CDR2 are MNHEY and SMNVEV (reference sequence). CDR3 loop: CASSLSGGTQYF. The DNA of the CDR3 is TGTGCCAGCAGTTTATCGGGCGGAACGCAGTATTTT.

In its sample, this clonotype was seen a few times. The chain recombines TRBV10-3 with TRBJ2-6, with TRBD1 matching 10 bases. From germline, CDR1 is ENHRY and CDR2 SYGVKD. Losses at the gene ends were 10 bases for V and 2 bases for J; bases not matched to a gene: 5. The CDR3 consists of 15 residues. The CDR3 DNA reads TGTGCCACCGAAGACAGGGGGCCTGGGGCCAACGTCCTGACTTTC. Protein sequence: CATEDRGPGANVLTF.

This clonotype has just a few counts. The CDR3 region has the DNA TGTGCCACCTCAGGGGGCACCGGGGAGCTGTTTTTT. Residues: CATSGGTGELFF. This rearrangement joins TRBV10-3 to TRBJ2-2, with TRBD1 matching over 7 bases. The CDR3 spans 12 residues. Germline CDR1 ENHRY, CDR2 SYGVKD. With 10 bases clipped from V and 4 bases from J, the junction kept 3 bases outside the gene matches.

This sequence joins TRBV2 and TRBJ2-7, with D unclear. The CDR3 contains 14 residues. V shed 6 bases and J shed 3 bases, with 15 bases lying between them. CDR1 and CDR2 (germline): SNHLY, FYNNEI. The DNA of the CDR3 is TGTGCCAGCAGACATTCCGAGATTTTCTACGAGCAGTACTTC. Translated, it gives CASRHSEIFYEQYF.

V is TRBV2 and J is TRBJ2-7; possibly TRBD1 or TRBD2 for D (5 bases each). Trimming removed 6 bases from V and 2 bases from J, with 14 bases in between. Germline V gene sequence: CDR1 SNHLY, CDR2 FYNNEI. The CDR3 totals 14 residues. CDR3: CASRLVMGAYEQYF. CDR3 nucleotides: TGTGCCAGCAGGCTGGTTATGGGGGCCTACGAGCAGTACTTC.

This chain joins TRBV5-1 and TRBJ1-4; D is ambiguous. CDR1 and CDR2 (germline): SGHRS, YFSETQ. V was clipped by 2 bases and J by 0 bases, with 14 bases between them. The CDR3 is made up of 17 amino acids. The CDR3 coding sequence is TGCGCCAGCAGCTTCCGCCGGCCCGGGACAACTAATGAAAAACTGTTTTTT. Translation gives CASSFRRPGTTNEKLFF.

This clonotype came up many times. The CDR3 bases are TGTGCCAGCAGTTTGGGCCCCGAGTCCAACTATGGCTACACCTTC. Translating gives CASSLGPESNYGYTF. The rearrangement links TRBV12-3 or TRBV12-4 to TRBJ1-2; unclear D gene. Deletions cut 3 bases from V and 2 bases from J, with 13 bases between. This CDR3 has 15 amino acids.

The chain has TRBV5-1 and TRBJ2-3, with D unresolved. Trimming took off 4 bases at V and 1 base at J, with 10 bases between the two ends. The germline V gene has CDR1 SGHRS and CDR2 YFSETQ. The CDR3 spans 14 residues. CDR3 sequence: CASSHTGGTDTQYF. CDR3 nucleotide sequence: TGCGCCAGCAGCCACACTGGGGGCACAGATACGCAGTATTTT.

This sequence joins TRBV5-1 and TRBJ2-1; 8 bases are shared with TRBD1. Per the germline V gene, CDR1 is SGHRS and CDR2 is YFSETQ. V shed 4 bases and J 9 bases; nucleotides not matched to a gene: 15. This CDR3 comprises 16 residues. In DNA, the CDR3 is TGCGCCAGCAGCCCGTACACCGATGGACAGGGTCCTGAGCAGTTCTTC. Its protein product is CASSPYTDGQGPEQFF. Drawing the rest from reference TRBV5-1 and TRBJ2-1, the complete variable domain is KAGVTQTPRYLIKTRGQQVTLSCSPISGHRSVSWYQQTPGQGLQFLFEYFSETQRNKGNFPGRFSGRQFSNSRSEMNVSTLELGDSALYLCASSPYTDGQGPEQFFGPGTRLTVL.